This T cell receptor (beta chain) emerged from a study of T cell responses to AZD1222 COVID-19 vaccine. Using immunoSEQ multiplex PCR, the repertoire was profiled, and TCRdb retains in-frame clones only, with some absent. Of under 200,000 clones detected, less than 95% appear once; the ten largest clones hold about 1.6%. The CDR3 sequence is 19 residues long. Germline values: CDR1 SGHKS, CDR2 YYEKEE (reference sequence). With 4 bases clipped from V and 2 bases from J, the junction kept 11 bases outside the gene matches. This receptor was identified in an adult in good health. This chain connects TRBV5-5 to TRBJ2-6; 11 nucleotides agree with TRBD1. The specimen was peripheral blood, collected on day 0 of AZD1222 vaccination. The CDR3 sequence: CASSERTGGLRAGANVLTF. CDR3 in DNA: TGTGCCAGCAGCGAAAGGACAGGGGGCTTACGGGCTGGGGCCAACGTCCTGACTTTC.